This T cell receptor (beta chain) was sequenced in a study of T cell repertoires in cytomegalovirus infection. Study overall: Through public TCR beta signatures, both CMV infection and matching HLA type were indicated.

TCRdb analysed the reads with MiXCR anew, one entry per CDR3 protein. The table shows 380,000 or so distinct CDR3 sequences, with around a third occurring only once. A note on this clonotype: Antigen: not known.

Study-level results: There were carriers of CMV plus the relevant HLA, and cumulative public TCR beta family frequency identified them.

The CDR3 runs to 15 residues. Germline CDR1 and CDR2: SGHTA and FQGNSA. Trimming took 3 bases from V and 2 from J, leaving 12 bases between them. The chain is built from TRBV7-2 and TRBJ2-3; D is possibly TRBD2 (5 bases). Sequencing used cultured PBMCs, obtained from culture after CMV antigen stimulation. This receptor was identified in a human donor in good health (CMV status not recorded). Some clones in this sample may be carry-over from other donors' samples. CDR3 sequence (DNA): TGTGCCAGCAGCTTTCTTCCGGGAATCACAGATACGCAGTATTTT. Its translation: CASSFLPGITDTQYF.